This TCR beta chain was profiled in a study of blood T cells in healthy people across ages. Together with a sample-barcoded 5' primer, a J-beta primer mix was included in a second PCR lasting roughly 6 to 12 cycles. MiXCR, run by TCRdb on the 5' RACE reads, gives a single entry per CDR3 protein. This sample has 800,000 to 950,000 distinct CDR3 sequences, with about 29% found just once. This clonotype was counted only a few times. J gave up 3 bases and V 4 bases, and 10 bases lay outside the gene matches. CDR3 size: 18 residues. Per germline, CDR1 LGHDT and CDR2 YNNKEL (reference sequence). These data were also filed under a second study, of T cells of mothers and their children. That paper states: The sample comes from nine or ten healthy Caucasian donors: mothers and children.

The source of this sequence is a woman aged 40 to 50 in good health. The sequencing sample was made of blood. This rearrangement joins TRBV3-1 to TRBJ2-6, with TRBD1 matching over 9 bases. This CDR3 reads CASSRHPGTGNGANVLTF. In nucleotides, the CDR3 is TGTGCCAGCAGCCGACATCCCGGGACAGGGAATGGGGCCAACGTCCTGACTTTC. The complete variable domain, with remaining parts taken from reference TRBV3-1 and TRBJ2-6, reads DTAVSQTPKYLVTQMGNDKSIKCEQNLGHDTMYWYKQDSKKFLKIMFSYNNKELIINETVPNRFSPKSPDKAHLNLHINSLELGDSAVYFCASSRHPGTGNGANVLTFGAGSRLTVL.